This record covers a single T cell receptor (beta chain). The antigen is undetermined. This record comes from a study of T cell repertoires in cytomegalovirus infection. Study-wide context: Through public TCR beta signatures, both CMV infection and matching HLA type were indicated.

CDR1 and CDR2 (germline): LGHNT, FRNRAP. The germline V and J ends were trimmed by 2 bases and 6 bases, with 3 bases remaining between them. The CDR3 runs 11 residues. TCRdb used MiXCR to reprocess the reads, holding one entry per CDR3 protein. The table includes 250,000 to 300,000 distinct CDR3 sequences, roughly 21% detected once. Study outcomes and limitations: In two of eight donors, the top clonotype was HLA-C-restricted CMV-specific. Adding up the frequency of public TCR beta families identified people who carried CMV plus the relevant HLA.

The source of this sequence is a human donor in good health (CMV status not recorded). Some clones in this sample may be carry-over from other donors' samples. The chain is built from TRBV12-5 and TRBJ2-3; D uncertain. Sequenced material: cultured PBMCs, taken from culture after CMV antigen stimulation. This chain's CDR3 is CASGLRDTQYF. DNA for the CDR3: TGTGCTAGTGGTTTGCGGGATACGCAGTATTTT.